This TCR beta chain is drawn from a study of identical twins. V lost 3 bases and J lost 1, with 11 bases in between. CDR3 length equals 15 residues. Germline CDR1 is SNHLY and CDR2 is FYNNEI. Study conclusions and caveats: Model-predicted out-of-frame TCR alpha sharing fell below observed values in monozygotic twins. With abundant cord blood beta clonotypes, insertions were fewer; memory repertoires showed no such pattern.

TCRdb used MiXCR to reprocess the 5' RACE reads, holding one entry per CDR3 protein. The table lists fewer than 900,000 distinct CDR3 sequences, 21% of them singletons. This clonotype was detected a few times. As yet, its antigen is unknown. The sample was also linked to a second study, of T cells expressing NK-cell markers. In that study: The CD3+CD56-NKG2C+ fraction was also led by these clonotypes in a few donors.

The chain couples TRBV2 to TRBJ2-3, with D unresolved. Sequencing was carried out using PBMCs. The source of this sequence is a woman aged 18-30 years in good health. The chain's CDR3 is CASSDMASRTDTQYF. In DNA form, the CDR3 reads TGTGCCAGCAGTGATATGGCCTCCCGCACAGATACGCAGTATTTT.